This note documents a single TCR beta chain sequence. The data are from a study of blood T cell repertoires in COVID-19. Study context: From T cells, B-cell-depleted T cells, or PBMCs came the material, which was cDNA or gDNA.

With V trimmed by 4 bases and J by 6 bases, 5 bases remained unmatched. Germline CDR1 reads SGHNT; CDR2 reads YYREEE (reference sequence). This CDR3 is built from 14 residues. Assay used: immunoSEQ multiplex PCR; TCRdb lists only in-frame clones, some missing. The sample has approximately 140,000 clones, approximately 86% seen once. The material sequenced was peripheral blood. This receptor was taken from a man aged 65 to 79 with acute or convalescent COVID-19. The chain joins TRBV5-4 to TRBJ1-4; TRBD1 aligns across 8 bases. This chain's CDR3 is CASSKGQGDEKLFF. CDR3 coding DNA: TGTGCCAGCAGCAAAGGACAGGGAGATGAAAAACTGTTTTTT.